The 14 T cell receptor beta chains presented below share a single source sample, sequenced in a study of T cell responses to AZD1222 COVID-19 vaccine listed by TCRdb under 2021. The library was produced with the immunoSEQ multiplex PCR assay. TCRdb obtained this table from immuneACCESS and retained in-frame rearrangements with V and J assigned. These tables miss some clones; where compared with another copy, unresolved V genes account for less than half of the shortfall, and the remainder is unexplained. The table for this sample lists 150,000 to 180,000 clones; 85% to 90% of them were counted only once. The ten largest clonotypes hold roughly 5.8% of the sample. Sample time point, as interpreted from the label and publication: baseline before first vaccination. Explained via the paper, the treatment or condition label denotes: meningococcal conjugate vaccine given as trial control. The material sequenced was peripheral blood, taken on day 0 of MenACWY control vaccination. These receptors were taken from an adult in good health.

The chain employs TRBV10-3 and TRBJ2-3, with a tentative D call TRBD2 (6 bases). The CDR3 is 14 amino acids. The germline V and J ends were trimmed by 6 bases and 3 bases, with 13 bases remaining between them. CDR1 is ENHRY, CDR2 SYGVKD, per germline. CDR3 nucleotides: TGTGCCATCAGGCCTAGCGTCGGGACAGATACGCAGTATTTT. Amino acids: CAIRPSVGTDTQYF.

The chain has TRBV21-1 and TRBJ2-7; the tabulated D call, TRBD1, remains unverified against the DNA. TRBV21-1 is a known pseudogene. The CDR3 is made up of 15 amino acids. Here the CDR3 reads CASSKDQGNTYEQYV. The CDR3 DNA reads TGTGCCAGCAGCAAAGATCAGGGGAACACCTACGAGCAGTACGTC.

The gene calls are TRBV9 and TRBJ2-3; 11 bases line up with TRBD2. The V gene end was trimmed by 2 bases and the J gene end by 2 bases; junction bases not matched to a gene: 1. Germline CDR1 reads SGDLS; CDR2 reads YYNGEE. The length of the CDR3 is 15 residues. This chain's CDR3 is CASSVSGGDTDTQYF. CDR3 sequence (DNA): TGTGCCAGCAGCGTTAGCGGGGGGGACACAGATACGCAGTATTTT.

The table lists this clone with a count of one. This sequence joins TRBV11-2 and TRBJ1-1; D is unclear. The V end lost 3 bases, the J end lost 0 bases, and 8 bases lay between the germline ends. The CDR3 runs 14 residues. Per the germline V gene, CDR1 is SGHAT and CDR2 is FQNNGV. The CDR3 DNA reads as TGTGCCAGCAGCTTGGGCAGGATGAACACTGAAGCTTTCTTT. Residues: CASSLGRMNTEAFF.

This clone turned up a few times. V and J are TRBV10-3 and TRBJ1-2; no reliable D call. The CDR3 spans 14 residues. Trimming shortened V by 0 bases and J by 2 bases, and 7 bases separated the two germline ends. CDR1 is ENHRY, CDR2 SYGVKD, per germline. The CDR3 spells CAISESTANYGYTF. CDR3 coding DNA: TGTGCCATCAGTGAGTCAACAGCGAACTATGGCTACACCTTC.

This chain joins TRBV6-5 and TRBJ1-1; no firm D call. With 6 bases removed from V and 4 bases from J, the gap between germline ends came to 15 bases. CDR1 is MNHEY and CDR2 is SVGAGI in the germline V gene. The CDR3 has 14 amino acids. DNA of the CDR3: TGTGCCAGCAGCCCCGGTCTCGCGGGCACTGAAGCTTTCTTT. Translation: CASSPGLAGTEAFF.

With respect to this clone: This CDR3 is also generated by other DNA sequences in the sample. J is TRBJ1-4 and V is TRBV6-5; D is undetermined. CDR3 length: 14 residues. Germline CDR1 MNHEY, CDR2 SVGAGI. The V end was cut by 2 bases, the J end by 0 bases, with 4 bases between. This CDR3 is CASSYGATNEKLFF. In DNA, the CDR3 is TGTGCCAGCAGTTACGGTGCAACTAATGAAAAACTGTTTTTT.

The V and J genes are TRBV6-1 and TRBJ1-1; no firm D call. CDR3 length equals 14 residues. Trimming took 3 bases from V and 1 from J, leaving 9 bases between them. CDR1 and CDR2 from the germline V gene are MNHNS and SASEGT. The CDR3 loop reads CASSDLAQNTEAFF. DNA for the CDR3: TGTGCCAGCAGTGACCTGGCACAGAACACTGAAGCTTTCTTT.

The CDR3 DNA reads as TGTGCCAGCAGCGTACTAGCGGGAGGTCCAGGAACCGGGGAGCTGTTTTTT. Protein sequence: CASSVLAGGPGTGELFF. The rearrangement joins TRBV9 to TRBJ2-2; 11 positions match TRBD2. The length of the CDR3 is 17 residues. The germline V gene encodes CDR1 SGDLS and CDR2 YYNGEE. J was trimmed by 5 bases and V by 1 base; bases with no gene match: 7.

J is TRBJ1-5 and V is TRBV6-6; tentatively, D is TRBD1 (5 bases). The CDR3 is 14 amino acids. Germline V lookup: CDR1 MNHNY, CDR2 SVGAGI (reference sequence). Trimming took off 5 bases at V and 4 bases at J, with 12 bases between the two ends. The CDR3 loop reads CASSPAKGNQPQHF. In DNA form, the CDR3 reads TGTGCCAGCAGTCCGGCTAAGGGGAATCAGCCCCAGCATTTT.

The chain employs TRBV28 and TRBJ2-5; D not resolved. V was clipped by 4 bases and J by 2 bases, with 2 bases between them. This CDR3 spans 11 amino acids. The germline gives CDR1 MDHEN, CDR2 SYDVKM. The CDR3 nucleotides read TGTGCCAGCAGTTCACAAGAGACCCAGTACTTC. Translated, it gives CASSSQETQYF.

This sequence joins TRBV24-1 and TRBJ2-3; tentative D call: TRBD1 (5 bases). Germline CDR1 is KGHDR and CDR2 is SFDVKD. The CDR3 is 19 residues long. Trimming left V 2 bases short and J 0 bases short, with 20 bases between. CDR3 sequence: CATSDSPPGPRGSTDTQYF. CDR3 bases: TGTGCCACCAGTGATTCCCCCCCGGGCCCTAGGGGTAGCACAGATACGCAGTATTTT.

V and J are TRBV2 and TRBJ2-3, with a possible D match to TRBD2 (7 bases). CDR3 length equals 14 residues. V gave up 6 bases and J gave up 6 bases, with 16 bases separating them. Germline lookup yields CDR1 SNHLY and CDR2 FYNNEI. In DNA, the CDR3 is TGTGCCAGCAGGTTAGGGGGGGCGTTGGATACGCAGTATTTT. Translation gives CASRLGGALDTQYF.

The chain has TRBV2 and TRBJ1-1, with a possible D match to TRBD1 (5 bases). V dropped 6 bases and J dropped 0 bases, with 14 bases sitting between them. The CDR3 covers 15 residues. Germline V gene lookup returns CDR1 SNHLY and CDR2 FYNNEI. The CDR3 DNA is TGTGCCAGCAGCGGGGGGTGGCCGATGAACACTGAAGCTTTCTTT. As protein: CASSGGWPMNTEAFF.